This T cell receptor (beta chain) was identified during a study of blood T cells in healthy people across ages. Study observations and caveats: Possibly confounding the expanded clonotype changes was the fact that donor CMV status was unknown. Unsorted PBMCs prevented conclusive naive versus antigen-experienced comparison.

A few counts support this clonotype. Its antigen is currently unknown. Then a second PCR, running roughly 7 to 11 cycles, was carried out with a sample-barcoded 5' primer and a J-beta primer mix. TCRdb reprocessed the 5' RACE reads with MiXCR, giving one entry per CDR3 protein. The table has nearly 800,000 distinct CDR3 sequences, 45% to 70% seen once. The CDR3 is 16 amino acids. V was shortened by 1 base and J by 7 bases, with 18 bases between the two germline ends. CDR1 SGHTA and CDR2 FQGNSA come from the germline V gene. This clonotype was obtained from a man aged 35 to 55 in good health. The V call is TRBV7-2, the J call TRBJ2-3; no firm D call. Sequences were obtained from blood. CDR3 coding DNA: TGTGCCAGCAGCTTAGTGGGCAGCCAGTTAGTGAATACGCAGTATTTT. This encodes CASSLVGSQLVNTQYF.